These 15 T cell receptor beta chains came from one sample sequenced in a study of OX40 agonist ivuxolimab in advanced cancers. Libraries were prepared by immunoSEQ multiplex PCR; TCRdb keeps only in-frame clonotypes and omits some of them. The sample contains 33,000 or so clones, 80% to 90% of which appear only once. The input for sequencing was CD4+ or CD8+ T cells sorted from blood, taken in a trial of the OX40 agonist ivuxolimab. Every receptor here comes from an adult with an advanced solid tumor such as melanoma, head and neck, liver or kidney cancer.

This sequence joins TRBV10-1 and TRBJ1-1; no clear D gene. This CDR3 contains 13 residues. Germline loops: CDR1 WNHNN, CDR2 SYGVQD (reference sequence). V gave up 4 bases and J gave up 4 bases, with 10 bases separating them. The chain's CDR3 is CASSGAPRTEAFF. DNA of the CDR3: TGCGCCAGCAGTGGGGCACCCCGCACTGAAGCTTTCTTT.

Concerning this clone itself: One end of the junction varies from germline; a read error may be responsible. V usage is TRBV7-7 and J usage is TRBJ1-3, with D hard to call. Germline lookup yields CDR1 SSHAT and CDR2 FNYEAQ (reference sequence). This CDR3 spans 15 amino acids. Here the CDR3 DNA reads TGTGCTAGCAGCTTAACCCCAGACTGGGGAAACACCATATATTTT. Its translation: CASSLTPDWGNTIYF.

The genes are TRBV27 and TRBJ2-5, with 10 bases aligning to TRBD1. With the DNA end fitting TRBJ2-7 better, the J assignment may be wrong. Germline V lookup: CDR1 MNHEY, CDR2 SMNVEV (reference sequence). The length of the CDR3 is 15 residues. The CDR3 region has the DNA TGTGCCAGCAGTACCCCAGGGACAGGGGACTACGAGCAGTACTTC. It is translated as CASSTPGTGDYEQYF.

The chain links TRBV5-4 to TRBJ2-1, with 13 bases identical to TRBD2. CDR1 is SGHNT and CDR2 is YYREEE in the germline V gene (reference sequence). J lost 3 bases, V lost 4 bases, and 10 bases had no gene match. The CDR3 sequence is 18 residues long. The CDR3 here is CASSRGAGTSGNYNEQFF. The DNA of the CDR3 is TGTGCCAGCAGCCGGGGAGCGGGGACTAGCGGGAACTACAATGAGCAGTTCTTC. The whole variable domain, remainder taken from reference TRBV5-4 and TRBJ2-1, is ETGVTQSPTHLIKTRGQQVTLRCSSQSGHNTVSWYQQALGQGPQFIFQYYREEENGRGNFPPRFSGLQFPNYSSELNVNALELDDSALYLCASSRGAGTSGNYNEQFFGPGTRLTVL.

The rearrangement joins TRBV20-1 to TRBJ2-7; the D gene is possibly TRBD2 (5 bases). The CDR3 is 11 amino acids. Germline V gene data show CDR1 as DFQATT and CDR2 as SNEGSKA (reference sequence). The V and J ends lost 5 bases and 3 bases respectively, with 8 bases between them. The CDR3 protein is CSAGDYYEQYF. CDR3 nucleotides: TGCAGTGCTGGTGACTACTACGAGCAGTACTTC.

The chain combines TRBV5-1 with TRBJ2-7, with D hard to call. V was clipped by 0 bases and J by 2 bases, with 9 bases between them. The germline gives CDR1 SGHRS, CDR2 YFSETQ. This CDR3 is 14 amino acids long. As DNA, the CDR3 is TGCGCCAGCAGCTTGGGAGAAGTCCCCTACGAGCAGTACTTC. Translating gives CASSLGEVPYEQYF.

This clone is a singleton in its sample. The rearrangement links TRBV18 to TRBJ1-1, with D perhaps matching TRBD1 (6 bases). The germline V gene has CDR1 KGHSH and CDR2 LQKENI. This CDR3 has 14 residues. V dropped 5 bases and J dropped 1 base, with 11 bases sitting between them. The CDR3 DNA is TGTGCCAGCTCATCATTAGGGGGGAACACTGAAGCTTTCTTT. Its translation is CASSSLGGNTEAFF.

The gene calls are TRBV5-1 and TRBJ1-5; possible D gene TRBD1, 6 bases. CDR3 length: 14 amino acids. The germline gives CDR1 SGHRS, CDR2 YFSETQ. Trimming removed 0 bases at V and 7 bases at J, with 11 bases between. The CDR3 nucleotides read TGCGCCAGCAGCTTGGATTGGGGGCGGCAGCCCCAGCATTTT. Amino acids: CASSLDWGRQPQHF.

CDR3 protein: CATGRLAGGPYTQYF. CDR3 nucleotide sequence: TGTGCCACCGGTAGACTAGCGGGAGGGCCTTATACGCAGTATTTT. The chain is built from TRBV2 and TRBJ2-3; TRBD2 matches at 14 bases. Per the germline V gene, CDR1 is SNHLY and CDR2 is FYNNEI. The CDR3 extends over 15 amino acids. Losses at the gene ends were 10 bases for V and 7 bases for J; bases not matched to a gene: 10.

This clone has only a few counts. This chain joins TRBV5-1 and TRBJ2-1; D perhaps matches TRBD2 (5 bases). CDR1 SGHRS and CDR2 YFSETQ come from the germline V gene. V lost 3 bases and J lost 3, with 10 bases in between. This CDR3 has 14 amino acids. CDR3 sequence reads: CASSSGFYYNEQFF. DNA for the CDR3: TGCGCCAGCAGCTCGGGATTTTACTACAATGAGCAGTTCTTC.

The chain joins TRBV19 to TRBJ2-1; D call uncertain. Trimming removed 5 bases at V and 1 base at J, with 15 bases between. The germline V gene encodes CDR1 LNHDA and CDR2 SQIVND (reference sequence). This CDR3 has 16 residues. Here the CDR3 DNA reads TGTGCCAGTAGTGGAGCGCAAGGACGTTCCTACAATGAGCAGTTCTTC. This sequence encodes CASSGAQGRSYNEQFF. Full variable domain (remainder filled in from reference TRBV19 and TRBJ2-1): DGGITQSPKYLFRKEGQNVTLSCEQNLNHDAMYWYRQDPGQGLRLIYYSQIVNDFQKGDIAEGYSVSREKKESFPLTVTSAQKNPTAFYLCASSGAQGRSYNEQFFGPGTRLTVL.

Worth noting for this clone: Other DNA variants within this sample encode the same CDR3. The V and J genes are TRBV29-1 and TRBJ2-7, with TRBD2 identical over 13 bases. J gave up 3 bases and V 6 bases, and 2 bases lay outside the gene matches. The germline CDR1 and CDR2 sequences are SQVTM and ANQGSEA. This CDR3 is built from 13 residues. The CDR3 DNA reads TGCAGCGTCGGGACTAGCGGGAACTACGAGCAGTACTTC. It codes for CSVGTSGNYEQYF.

The chain is built from TRBV19 and TRBJ1-1; D is unresolved. Trimming removed 2 bases at V and 1 base at J, with 5 bases between. This CDR3 region has 13 residues. Germline loops: CDR1 LNHDA, CDR2 SQIVND (reference sequence). This CDR3 is CASSIWQNTEAFF. The CDR3 bases are TGTGCCAGTAGTATATGGCAGAACACTGAAGCTTTCTTT.

The rearrangement joins TRBV5-6 to TRBJ2-1, with 8 bases identical to TRBD2. The CDR3 is made up of 15 amino acids. V lost 3 bases and J lost 15; bases outside the gene matches: 17. Germline CDR1 is SGHDT and CDR2 is YYEEEE. The CDR3 region is CASSSGGSGSRVRFF. The CDR3 nucleotides are TGTGCCAGCAGCTCAGGAGGGAGCGGGAGTAGGGTTAGGTTCTTC.

The CDR3 region has the DNA TGCGCCAGCAGCCCGCGAGGGGGGGCCACCTACGAGCAGTACTTC. It encodes CASSPRGGATYEQYF. The V and J genes are TRBV5-1 and TRBJ2-7; tentative D call: TRBD2 (7 bases). V was clipped by 4 bases and J by 2 bases, with 16 bases between them. CDR1 and CDR2 from the germline V gene are SGHRS and YFSETQ. The CDR3 length is 15 residues.